The 22 T cell receptor beta chains below all came from one sample that was sequenced in a study of memory CD4+ T cells and cytomegalovirus serostatus. The sort gate was single viable CD3+CD4+CD8-CD45RO+ cells for memory CD4+ T cells. Method: immunoSEQ multiplex PCR; TCRdb's copy keeps in-frame clones and lacks some. The sample records about 59,000 clones, about 81% being singletons. Sequenced material: memory CD4+ T cells from blood. The source of these receptors is an adult in good health and CMV-seronegative.

The rearrangement links TRBV28 to TRBJ1-1, with D tentatively TRBD1 (6 bases). Germline CDR1 is MDHEN and CDR2 is SYDVKM. This CDR3 contains 11 residues. V was pared by 5 bases and J by 10 bases, with 11 bases between. CDR3 DNA sequence: TGTGCCAGCAGTGCCCAGGGGCGAGCTTTCTTT. Encoded protein: CASSAQGRAFF.

The chain employs TRBV30 and TRBJ2-3; D possibly corresponds to TRBD2 (5 bases). Trimming stripped 2 bases from V and 8 bases from J, with 17 bases between. The CDR3 has 14 residues. CDR1 is GTSNPN, CDR2 SVGIG, per germline (reference sequence). CDR3: CAWSQSRTAGTQYF. CDR3 sequence (DNA): TGTGCCTGGAGTCAGTCTAGGACTGCGGGTACGCAGTATTTT.

This sequence joins TRBV7-2 and TRBJ1-2; D is undetermined. The CDR3 has 15 amino acids. Per germline, CDR1 SGHTA and CDR2 FQGNSA. The germline V and J ends were trimmed by 4 bases and 7 bases, with 19 bases remaining between them. The CDR3 spells CASSSPVESLSGYTF. The CDR3 DNA reads TGTGCCAGCAGCTCCCCTGTGGAGAGTTTAAGTGGCTACACCTTC. Using reference TRBV7-2 and TRBJ1-2 for the parts outside the CDR3, the full variable domain is GAGVSQSPSNKVTEKGKDVELRCDPISGHTALYWYRQSLGQGLEFLIYFQGNSAPDKSGLPSDRFSAERTGGSVSTLTIQRTQQEDSAVYLCASSSPVESLSGYTFGSGTRLTVV.

A few counts support this clone. This rearrangement joins TRBV27 to TRBJ2-1, with 12 bases identical to TRBD2. The CDR3 contains 20 residues. With V trimmed by 0 bases and J by 4 bases, 13 bases remained unmatched. The germline gives CDR1 MNHEY, CDR2 SMNVEV (reference sequence). CDR3: CASSLSARFPGTSGYNEQFF. The CDR3 nucleotides read TGTGCCAGCAGTTTATCTGCAAGGTTCCCCGGGACTAGCGGGTACAATGAGCAGTTCTTC.

V gene TRBV5-1 combines with J gene TRBJ1-1; D unresolved. The V end lost 0 bases, the J end lost 11 bases, and 20 bases lay between the germline ends. CDR1 is SGHRS, CDR2 YFSETQ, per germline. CDR3 size: 15 residues. Here the CDR3 reads CASSLAPGSARDAFF. The CDR3 DNA reads as TGCGCCAGCAGCTTGGCCCCTGGGTCTGCTCGGGATGCTTTCTTT.

The chain employs TRBV4-1 and TRBJ2-7; a possible D gene is TRBD2 (7 bases). Per the germline V gene, CDR1 is MGHRA and CDR2 is YSYEKL. V was trimmed by 5 bases and J by 2 bases, leaving 13 bases between them. The CDR3 totals 14 residues. The CDR3 coding sequence is TGCGCCAGCAGCGGGCGGGGGCCCCCCTACGAGCAGTACTTC. Its protein product is CASSGRGPPYEQYF.

The V gene is TRBV18, the J gene TRBJ1-2; the match to TRBD1 covers 9 bases. Trimming took 0 bases from V and 4 from J; bases not matched to a gene: 3. The CDR3 is 15 residues long. CDR1 is KGHSH, CDR2 LQKENI, per germline. In DNA form, the CDR3 reads TGTGCCAGCTCACCACCGGGACAGGGCCCCTATGGCTACACCTTC. This encodes CASSPPGQGPYGYTF. Using reference TRBV18 and TRBJ1-2 for the parts outside the CDR3, the full variable domain is NAGVMQNPRHLVRRRGQEARLRCSPMKGHSHVYWYRQLPEEGLKFMVYLQKENIIDESGMPKERFSAEFPKEGPSILRIQQVVRGDSAAYFCASSPPGQGPYGYTFGSGTRLTVV.

J is TRBJ2-7 and V is TRBV18; 11 positions match TRBD2. Germline CDR1 reads KGHSH; CDR2 reads LQKENI. CDR3 length equals 13 residues. V dropped 6 bases and J dropped 3; count of bases not matched to a gene: 1. The CDR3 region has the DNA TGTGCCAGCTCCGGGACTAGCGGCTACGAGCAGTACTTC. Its protein is CASSGTSGYEQYF.

This chain links TRBV7-9 with TRBJ2-1; D ambiguous. The CDR3 covers 14 residues. Per the germline V gene, CDR1 is SEHNR and CDR2 is FQNEAQ (reference sequence). Trimming left V 8 bases short and J 6 bases short, with 17 bases between. The CDR3 DNA is TGTGCCAGCGGCAGACTCGATAAACCCAATGAGCAGTTCTTC. This gives the protein CASGRLDKPNEQFF.

The V gene is TRBV29-1, the J gene TRBJ2-5, with a tentative D call TRBD1 (6 bases). V lost 7 bases and J 4 bases, leaving 22 bases between the germline ends. CDR3 length: 15 residues. Germline-derived CDR1 and CDR2 are SQVTM and ANQGSEA. The CDR3 sequence: CSANESGQPGETQYF. The CDR3 region has the DNA TGCAGCGCTAATGAGTCCGGACAGCCGGGAGAGACCCAGTACTTC.

This clone has just a few counts. The chain links TRBV7-2 to TRBJ1-5; the match to TRBD1 covers 10 bases. CDR3 size: 15 residues. The germline CDR1 and CDR2 sequences are SGHTA and FQGNSA. Trimming removed 6 bases from V and 7 bases from J; junction bases left unmatched: 9. This chain's CDR3 is CASSLGQGVGQPQHF. Written as DNA, the CDR3 is TGTGCCAGCAGTCTTGGACAGGGGGTAGGGCAGCCCCAGCATTTT.

This sequence joins TRBV29-1 and TRBJ2-2, with 11 bases lining up with TRBD2. Losses at the gene ends were 5 bases for V and 2 bases for J; bases not matched to a gene: 10. The CDR3 spans 17 residues. Germline V gives CDR1 SQVTM, CDR2 ANQGSEA. The CDR3 DNA is TGCAGCGTTTCGCCCCCTACTAGCGGGGGAAACACCGGGGAGCTGTTTTTT. As protein: CSVSPPTSGGNTGELFF.

The chain uses TRBV2 and TRBJ1-2, with a tentative D call TRBD1 (5 bases). This CDR3 has 13 residues. The germline V and J ends were trimmed by 3 bases and 4 bases, with 9 bases remaining between them. The germline gives CDR1 SNHLY, CDR2 FYNNEI. The CDR3 loop reads CASSEAGPYGYTF. The CDR3 coding sequence is TGTGCCAGCAGTGAGGCAGGGCCCTATGGCTACACCTTC.

The J gene is TRBJ2-1, the V gene TRBV5-6, with TRBD2 matching 9 bases. Trimming cost V 1 base and J 2 bases; bases outside gene matches: 4. The CDR3 spans 16 residues. Germline CDR1 is SGHDT and CDR2 is YYEEEE. CDR3 in DNA: TGTGCCAGCAGCTTGACTAGCGGGTCAACCTACAATGAGCAGTTCTTC. Translated, it gives CASSLTSGSTYNEQFF.

This sequence joins TRBV4-2 and TRBJ1-4, with 8 bases fitting TRBD1. The J segment lost 10 bases and the V segment lost 1 base, leaving 11 bases of the junction unmatched. CDR1 is LGHNA, CDR2 YNFKEQ, per germline. The CDR3 length is 16 residues. CDR3 bases: TGTGCCAGCAGCCAAGTTACAGGGGGACTCCAAGGAAAACTGTTTTTT. This encodes CASSQVTGGLQGKLFF.

The chain couples TRBV7-9 to TRBJ2-1; D ambiguous. This CDR3 is built from 13 residues. Germline V lookup: CDR1 SEHNR, CDR2 FQNEAQ (reference sequence). Trimming stripped 4 bases from V and 7 bases from J, with 11 bases between. DNA of the CDR3: TGTGCCAGCAGCTGGATGTCCGGGAATGAGCAGTTCTTC. Translation: CASSWMSGNEQFF. Based on the CDR3 plus reference TRBV7-9 and TRBJ2-1, the full variable domain is DTGVSQNPRHKITKRGQNVTFRCDPISEHNRLYWYRQTLGQGPEFLTYFQNEAQLEKSRLLSDRFSAERPKGSFSTLEIQRTEQGDSAMYLCASSWMSGNEQFFGPGTRLTVL.

The J gene is TRBJ2-1, the V gene TRBV14; D possibly corresponds to TRBD1 (6 bases). CDR3 length: 14 residues. Trimming took 5 bases from V and 6 from J, leaving 14 bases between them. Germline lookup yields CDR1 SGHDN and CDR2 FVKESK. The CDR3: CASSSLAGVNEQFF. CDR3 sequence (DNA): TGTGCCAGCAGCTCCCTAGCAGGGGTCAATGAGCAGTTCTTC.

The chain is built from TRBV6-6 and TRBJ1-1, with D tentatively TRBD1 (5 bases). The V gene lost 7 bases and the J gene lost 3 bases, with 21 bases spanning the gap. Germline V CDR1 and CDR2: MNHNY, SVGAGI (reference sequence). The CDR3 sequence is 16 residues long. The CDR3 loop reads CASKGVGGFAYTEAFF. DNA of the CDR3: TGTGCCAGCAAAGGAGTCGGGGGGTTTGCGTACACTGAAGCTTTCTTT.

The chain employs TRBV6-6 and TRBJ2-5, with 8 bases matching TRBD1. V shed 6 bases, J shed 3 bases, and the junction held 3 bases outside the gene matches. CDR1 and CDR2 from the germline V gene are MNHNY and SVGAGI (reference sequence). The CDR3 has 13 amino acids. This CDR3 reads CASSRTGKETQYF. The CDR3 region has the DNA TGTGCCAGCAGCCGGACAGGGAAAGAGACCCAGTACTTC.

The chain carries TRBV5-1 and TRBJ2-2, with 11 nucleotides matching TRBD2. The germline V gene encodes CDR1 SGHRS and CDR2 YFSETQ. This CDR3 spans 15 amino acids. The J segment lost 6 bases and the V segment lost 0 bases, leaving 1 base of the junction unmatched. The CDR3 here is CASSLVAGGAGELFF. The CDR3 region has the DNA TGCGCCAGCAGCTTGGTAGCGGGAGGGGCCGGGGAGCTGTTTTTT.

The chain uses TRBV10-2 and TRBJ2-5; 9 bases align to TRBD2. Trimming took 4 bases from V and 4 from J; bases not matched to a gene: 4. Germline assignment: CDR1 WSHSY and CDR2 SAAADI. The CDR3 runs 14 residues. DNA for the CDR3: TGCGCCAGCAGTGTAGCGGGAGTGGCAGAGACCCAGTACTTC. This translates into CASSVAGVAETQYF.

The rearrangement links TRBV10-3 to TRBJ1-1; possibly TRBD1 for D (5 bases). The germline CDR1 and CDR2 sequences are ENHRY and SYGVKD. V was cut by 3 bases and J by 3 bases, with 14 bases left in between. The CDR3 spans 15 residues. The CDR3 coding sequence is TGTGCCATCAGTGATGAGGGGAGGGCGCACACTGAAGCTTTCTTT. It specifies CAISDEGRAHTEAFF.